This TCR beta chain appears in the sequencing data of a study of T cell responses to AZD1222 COVID-19 vaccine. J lost 6 bases, V lost 2 bases, and 4 bases had no gene match. There are 14 residues in the CDR3. Germline CDR1 and CDR2: SGHTS and YDEGEE. Method: immunoSEQ multiplex PCR; TCRdb's copy keeps in-frame clones and lacks some. The table has 100,000 to 150,000 clones, approximately 91% seen once; the top ten hold approximately 2.1%. The sequencing used peripheral blood, collected 28 days after the second AZD1222 dose. This receptor was obtained from an adult who received the AZD1222 COVID-19 vaccine. This chain connects TRBV5-8 to TRBJ2-1; TRBD2 aligns across 8 bases. The CDR3 region has the DNA TGTGCCAGCAGCTTAGGACTAGCATCCAATGAGCAGTTCTTC. Protein: CASSLGLASNEQFF. Using reference TRBV5-8 and TRBJ2-1 for the parts outside the CDR3, the full variable domain is EAGVTQSPTHLIKTRGQQATLRCSPISGHTSVYWYQQALGLGLQFLLWYDEGEERNRGNFPPRFSGRQFPNYSSELNVNALELEDSALYLCASSLGLASNEQFFGPGTRLTVL.